The 10 T cell receptor beta chains below come from one sample, sequenced in a study of a mutant IDH1 vaccine in newly diagnosed glioma. Noted time point: baseline, week 1 (first vaccination visit). The treatment: pre-vaccination baseline after standard-of-care therapy. Clones were read by immunoSEQ multiplex PCR, and TCRdb kept only the in-frame ones, dropping some. The sample yields 80,000 to 100,000 clones, roughly 75% seen once. The specimen comprised PBMCs, sampled from a glioma patient treated with radiotherapy, temozolomide or both. The receptors originated from a man aged 35-49 years with glioma.

The chain links TRBV28 to TRBJ2-3; D is uncertain. Trimming took off 4 bases at V and 0 bases at J, with 11 bases between the two ends. Germline CDR1 is MDHEN and CDR2 is SYDVKM. The CDR3 has 15 amino acids. CDR3 region: CASSSPTVSTDTQYF. Written as DNA, the CDR3 is TGTGCCAGCAGTTCGCCTACAGTTAGCACAGATACGCAGTATTTT.

With respect to this clone: Mismatch with germline at one junction end may stem from a read error. V usage is TRBV18 and J usage is TRBJ2-1, with 7 bases lining up with TRBD2. The CDR3 has 16 residues. Per germline, CDR1 KGHSH and CDR2 LQKENI. The CDR3 loop is CASSPLASGIRNEQFF. The CDR3 nucleotides are TGTGCCAGCTCCCCACTAGCGTCTGGGATTAGGAATGAGCAGTTCTTC.

The genes are TRBV19 and TRBJ2-3; D is perhaps TRBD2 (7 bases). The CDR3 runs to 15 residues. The germline CDR1 and CDR2 sequences are LNHDA and SQIVND (reference sequence). V lost 6 bases and J 5 bases, leaving 18 bases between the germline ends. CDR3 in amino acids: CASSQWAGAGDTQYF. The DNA for the CDR3 is TGTGCCAGTAGCCAGTGGGCGGGGGCCGGAGATACGCAGTATTTT.

J is TRBJ2-3 and V is TRBV2; TRBD2 matches at 8 bases. This CDR3 has 15 amino acids. CDR1 is SNHLY, CDR2 FYNNEI, per germline. Trimming cost V 8 bases and J 0 bases; bases outside gene matches: 7. The CDR3 coding sequence is TGTGCCAGCGTCGTTAGCGGGGCTAGCACAGATACGCAGTATTTT. Amino acid sequence: CASVVSGASTDTQYF.

The V gene is TRBV11-2, the J gene TRBJ2-5; D perhaps matches TRBD2 (6 bases). V lost 0 bases, J lost 5 bases, and 19 bases lay in between. The CDR3 is made up of 17 amino acids. From germline, CDR1 is SGHAT and CDR2 FQNNGV. CDR3 sequence reads: CASSLDAGGSRGETQYF. The DNA of the CDR3 is TGTGCCAGCAGCTTAGATGCGGGCGGGTCCCGGGGGGAGACCCAGTACTTC.

V and J are TRBV5-4 and TRBJ2-3, with 8 bases aligning to TRBD1. Germline loops: CDR1 SGHNT, CDR2 YYREEE (reference sequence). The CDR3 extends over 16 amino acids. With 2 bases clipped from V and 4 bases from J, the junction kept 9 bases outside the gene matches. CDR3 amino acids: CASSFRARGPSDTQYF. As DNA, the CDR3 is TGTGCCAGCAGCTTTAGGGCCAGGGGGCCGTCAGATACGCAGTATTTT.

The gene calls are TRBV4-3 and TRBJ2-3; TRBD2 might be the D (6 bases). CDR1 is LGHNA and CDR2 is YSLEER in the germline V gene. This CDR3 region has 15 residues. The V end was cut by 4 bases, the J end by 5 bases, with 16 bases between. CDR3: CASSPTPDYKDTQYF. The CDR3 nucleotides are TGCGCCAGCAGCCCAACCCCGGACTACAAAGATACGCAGTATTTT.

CDR3: CASSLEYQVNEKLFF. CDR3 DNA sequence: TGTGCCAGCAGCTTAGAGTATCAAGTTAATGAAAAACTGTTTTTT. This rearrangement joins TRBV7-8 to TRBJ1-4, with no clear D. This CDR3 has 15 amino acids. Trimming took 1 base from V and 4 from J, leaving 10 bases between them. CDR1 and CDR2 from the germline V gene are SGHVS and FQNEAQ.

DNA for the CDR3: TGTGCCAGCAGTGAAAGTGCTCCCTACAATGAGCAGTTCTTC. Its translation: CASSESAPYNEQFF. This chain connects TRBV2 to TRBJ2-1; D remains ambiguous. With 2 bases removed from V and 2 bases from J, the gap between germline ends came to 7 bases. The CDR3 is 14 amino acids. Germline V lookup: CDR1 SNHLY, CDR2 FYNNEI.

The V gene is TRBV5-1, the J gene TRBJ2-7; 11 bases are a match to TRBD1. V shed 2 bases, J shed 6 bases, and the junction held 7 bases outside the gene matches. The germline CDR1 and CDR2 sequences are SGHRS and YFSETQ. The length of the CDR3 is 15 residues. For the CDR3, the DNA is TGCGCCAGCAGCTTCGGACAGGGGGCGCCGAGCGAGCAGTACTTC. Its protein product is CASSFGQGAPSEQYF.